The sample holds many counts of the clone carrying this T cell receptor beta chain. Its antigen is unknown. Active moderate-to-severe ophthalmopathy, Clinical Activity Score at least 3, NOSPECS at least 4, under 3 months' duration. Patients were excluded because of uncontrolled infection, other autoimmune disease, pregnancy or lactation. Cells are PBMCs isolated from roughly 10 ml of fresh blood. The data belong to a study of T cells in Graves' hyperthyroidism and ophthalmopathy. V lost 5 bases and J lost 6; bases outside the gene matches: 6. The germline CDR1 and CDR2 sequences are DFQATT and SNEGSKA (reference sequence). The CDR3 contains 14 residues. TCR beta CDR3 regions were amplified from RNA transcripts. When the TCR CDR3 underwent first-round RT-PCR, the HTBI primer set was used. TCRdb re-analysed the multiplex PCR reads in MiXCR, keeping a single row per CDR3 protein. The table shows 250,000 to 400,000 distinct CDR3 sequences, with roughly an eighth occurring only once.

Study conclusions and caveats: From stable hyperthyroidism, ophthalmopathy was separated by a 13 V-J model.

Sequencing used blood. This TCR was recovered from a woman in her forties with Graves' ophthalmopathy. The chain employs TRBV20-1 and TRBJ2-1; TRBD2 agrees at 11 bases. The CDR3 protein is CSALLAGAGNEQFF. CDR3 nucleotides: TGCAGTGCTCTACTAGCGGGAGCGGGCAATGAGCAGTTCTTC.